This T cell receptor (beta chain) emerged from a study of cytomegalovirus exposure and HLA in healthy donors. On the study more broadly: Around 85 million unique TCR sequences came from HLA-typed donors in an early release.

PCR primers comprised 60 Vbeta and 13 Jbeta primers. Libraries were prepared by immunoSEQ multiplex PCR; TCRdb keeps only in-frame clonotypes and omits some of them. Here the sample spans roughly 100,000 clones, around 79% being singletons. A word on this clone: Antigen unknown.

Study results and caveats: According to an earlier analysis, most TCR beta V segments yielded productive rearrangements about 90% or about 30% of the time. In vitro work confirmed that a few CMV-associated chains recognize CMV antigens. In a later analysis, an Asian-associated ancestry cluster reportedly showed fewer N-insertions than the roughly 650-donor mean.

Germline CDR1 reads LNHNV; CDR2 reads YYDKDF (reference sequence). The V end lost 6 bases, the J end lost 1 base, and 12 bases lay between the germline ends. The CDR3 runs 15 residues. Sequencing was done on a sample of PBMCs. The sequence came from a woman aged 40 to 55 in good health and CMV-seronegative. This chain connects TRBV15 to TRBJ1-4; unclear D gene. The CDR3 DNA reads TGTGCCACCAGTCAGCACGGGAGAACTAATGAAAAACTGTTTTTT. It is translated as CATSQHGRTNEKLFF.